Listed below are T cell receptor beta chains from one sample, sequenced in a study of PD-L1 blockade in urothelial cancer. This table comes from immunoSEQ multiplex PCR, and its TCRdb copy is limited to in-frame clones, with some not included. The sample records 100,000 to 150,000 clones, about 84% being singletons. The input for sequencing was PBMCs, taken around atezolizumab (anti-PD-L1) treatment. These receptor sequences come from a man aged 45 to 65 with urothelial cancer. Each CDR3 is given with its conserved first and last residue. A D gene is named only where the DNA matches it firmly. Where a row states a size, it is once, few, many or the class of an expanded clone; other rows omit it.

DNA: TGTGCCAGCAGCCACTTTAACCGGAGGGCCCTCGCAGATACGCAGTATTTT; CDR3: CASSHFNRRALADTQYF; J: TRBJ2-3; size: .; V: TRBV28; D: .
DNA: TGTGCCAGTAGTATATCCAGGGCATCTGGCTACACCTTC; CDR3: CASSISRASGYTF; J: TRBJ1-2; size: .; V: TRBV19; D: .
DNA: TGTGCCAGCAGTTACTCCGGCGGGCACACAGATACGCAGTATTTT; CDR3: CASSYSGGHTDTQYF; J: TRBJ2-3; size: .; V: TRBV6-5; D: .
DNA: TGCGCCAGCAGCCGAAGGTTCGGGGAGGGACAGCCCCAGCATTTT; CDR3: CASSRRFGEGQPQHF; J: TRBJ1-5; size: .; V: TRBV4-1; D: .
DNA: TGTGCCAGCAGTTTGGTTCCCTGGCGGGGATACAATGAGCAGTTCTTC; CDR3: CASSLVPWRGYNEQFF; J: TRBJ2-1; size: .; V: TRBV28; D: .
DNA: TGTGCCAGCAGTGACCCATCTAGCGGGAGGAACAATGAGCAGTTCTTC; CDR3: CASSDPSSGRNNEQFF; J: TRBJ2-1; size: once; V: TRBV9; D: TRBD2
DNA: TGTGCCAGCAGTGGGAGGACTAGGAGGGAGCAGTACTTC; CDR3: CASSGRTRREQYF; J: TRBJ2-7; size: .; V: TRBV25-1; D: TRBD2
DNA: TGTGCCAGCAGCGGAGCTAGCGAGAGCTCCTACGAGCAGTACTTC; CDR3: CASSGASESSYEQYF; J: TRBJ2-7; size: .; V: TRBV9; D: .
DNA: TGTGCCAGCAGGTTCCCTCAGGGGGAAAAACTGTTTTTT; CDR3: CASRFPQGEKLFF; J: TRBJ1-4; size: .; V: TRBV6-1; D: .
DNA: TGTGCCTGTAACACCGGGACAGGGGGATTAAGCTCCTACGAGCAGTACTTC; CDR3: CACNTGTGGLSSYEQYF; J: TRBJ2-7; size: .; V: TRBV30; D: TRBD1
DNA: TGCGCCAGCCGACTAGCGGGACACACAGATACGCAGTATTTT; CDR3: CASRLAGHTDTQYF; J: TRBJ2-3; size: once; V: TRBV5-1; D: TRBD2
DNA: TGTGCCAGCAGCCACACGGGACAGGAGACCTACGAGCAGTACTTC; CDR3: CASSHTGQETYEQYF; J: TRBJ2-7; size: .; V: TRBV4-2; D: TRBD1
DNA: TGTGCCAGCAGCTTATTACTTGCCATCAGGTACGAGCAGTACTTC; CDR3: CASSLLLAIRYEQYF; J: TRBJ2-7; size: .; V: TRBV11-2; D: .
DNA: TGTGCCTGGGGACAGGGACCCTACGAGCAGTACTTC; CDR3: CAWGQGPYEQYF; J: TRBJ2-7; size: few; V: TRBV30; D: TRBD1
DNA: TGCGCCAGCAGCCAAGGGGGACAGGGTTCGAAAATGAACACTGAAGCTTTCTTT; CDR3: CASSQGGQGSKMNTEAFF; J: TRBJ1-1; size: .; V: TRBV4-1; D: TRBD1
DNA: TGTGCCAGCAGTTCCAGGGAAGAGACCCAGTACTTC; CDR3: CASSSREETQYF; J: TRBJ2-5; size: many; V: TRBV27; D: .
DNA: TGTGCCAGCAGCGTCACCACTAGCGGGAGACGCGCAGATACGCAGTATTTT; CDR3: CASSVTTSGRRADTQYF; J: TRBJ2-3; size: .; V: TRBV9; D: TRBD2
DNA: TGTGCCAGCAGAGGACAGACGAACACCGGGGAGCTGTTTTTT; CDR3: CASRGQTNTGELFF; J: TRBJ2-2; size: .; V: TRBV21-1; D: .
DNA: TGTGCCAGCAGTACTGCCACAGGGTTGGCTGAAGCTTTCTTT; CDR3: CASSTATGLAEAFF; J: TRBJ1-1; size: once; V: TRBV9; D: .
DNA: TGTGCCAGCTCACCCGGGACAGGGGACTACGAGCAGTACTTC; CDR3: CASSPGTGDYEQYF; J: TRBJ2-7; size: .; V: TRBV18; D: TRBD1
DNA: TGTGCCTGGATGGGGGGGGGAAACACCATATATTTT; CDR3: CAWMGGGNTIYF; J: TRBJ1-3; size: .; V: TRBV30; D: .
DNA: TGTGCCAGCAGTGCGGGAGATAGGGACACCGGGGAGCTGTTTTTT; CDR3: CASSAGDRDTGELFF; J: TRBJ2-2; size: few; V: TRBV6-1; D: .
DNA: TGTGCCAGCACTCTCACGAGCGTCAGGGGGCTAAGAGGCAATCAGCCCCAGCATTTT; CDR3: CASTLTSVRGLRGNQPQHF; J: TRBJ1-5; size: .; V: TRBV2; D: TRBD1
DNA: TGTGCCAGCAGCCACCAAAGAGTCCTAACAGGGGTCACTGAAGCTTTCTTT; CDR3: CASSHQRVLTGVTEAFF; J: TRBJ1-1; size: .; V: TRBV14; D: TRBD1
DNA: TGTGCCAGCAGTGAGGGAGCCTATGGCTACACCTTC; CDR3: CASSEGAYGYTF; J: TRBJ1-2; size: .; V: TRBV6-1; D: .
DNA: TGTGCCAGCAGTTCCACAGGGGCGAACACTGAAGCTTTCTTT; CDR3: CASSSTGANTEAFF; J: TRBJ1-1; size: .; V: TRBV6-5; D: TRBD1
DNA: TGCGCCAGCAGCGAGGCGGTAGCGGGAGTCGGAGAGACCCAGTACTTC; CDR3: CASSEAVAGVGETQYF; J: TRBJ2-5; size: .; V: TRBV5-1; D: TRBD2
DNA: TGTGCCAGCAGTCGGGGGGACATCCGGGGCGGAAACACCATATATTTT; CDR3: CASSRGDIRGGNTIYF; J: TRBJ1-3; size: once; V: TRBV28; D: .
DNA: TGTGCCAGCAGTTACGAAGGGGGCCGAACTGAAGCTTTCTTT; CDR3: CASSYEGGRTEAFF; J: TRBJ1-1; size: .; V: TRBV6-5; D: TRBD1
DNA: TGTGCCAGCATACCGGGAGGATCCACAGATACGCAGTATTTT; CDR3: CASIPGGSTDTQYF; J: TRBJ2-3; size: .; V: TRBV6-4; D: TRBD2
DNA: TGTGCCAGCAGCCAAGACTCGGGAGCCAGGGCGCTTGGCTACACCTTC; CDR3: CASSQDSGARALGYTF; J: TRBJ1-2; size: .; V: TRBV4-2; D: .
DNA: TGTGCCAGCAGTTCGGTGGGACAGATCTATGGCTACACCTTC; CDR3: CASSSVGQIYGYTF; J: TRBJ1-2; size: few; V: TRBV28; D: TRBD1
DNA: TGTGCCAGCACCCCTCTCCGACAGGGGGACGCTGAAGCTTTCTTT; CDR3: CASTPLRQGDAEAFF; J: TRBJ1-1; size: .; V: TRBV28; D: TRBD1
DNA: TGTGCCAGCAGTTTATTGGTCGGGGTGGGGGCCAACGTCCTGACTTTC; CDR3: CASSLLVGVGANVLTF; J: TRBJ2-6; size: once; V: TRBV27; D: .
DNA: TGTGCCAGCAGTGAAAGGACAGGGTTACGCTACACCTTC; CDR3: CASSERTGLRYTF; J: TRBJ1-2; size: .; V: TRBV6-1; D: TRBD1
DNA: TGTGCCAGCAGTTTACCAGGGCCCTCCTACGAGCAGTACTTC; CDR3: CASSLPGPSYEQYF; J: TRBJ2-7; size: .; V: TRBV28; D: .
DNA: TGCGCCAGCGGTATAGCGGGTACAGATACGCAGTATTTT; CDR3: CASGIAGTDTQYF; J: TRBJ2-3; size: .; V: TRBV5-1; D: TRBD2
DNA: TGTGCCAGTAGTCTTTTAGCGGGAGGATTCACAGATACGCAGTATTTT; CDR3: CASSLLAGGFTDTQYF; J: TRBJ2-3; size: .; V: TRBV19; D: TRBD2
DNA: TGTGCCAGTAGTATCGGCCGCGGCCCCCAAGATACGCAGTATTTT; CDR3: CASSIGRGPQDTQYF; J: TRBJ2-3; size: .; V: TRBV19; D: .